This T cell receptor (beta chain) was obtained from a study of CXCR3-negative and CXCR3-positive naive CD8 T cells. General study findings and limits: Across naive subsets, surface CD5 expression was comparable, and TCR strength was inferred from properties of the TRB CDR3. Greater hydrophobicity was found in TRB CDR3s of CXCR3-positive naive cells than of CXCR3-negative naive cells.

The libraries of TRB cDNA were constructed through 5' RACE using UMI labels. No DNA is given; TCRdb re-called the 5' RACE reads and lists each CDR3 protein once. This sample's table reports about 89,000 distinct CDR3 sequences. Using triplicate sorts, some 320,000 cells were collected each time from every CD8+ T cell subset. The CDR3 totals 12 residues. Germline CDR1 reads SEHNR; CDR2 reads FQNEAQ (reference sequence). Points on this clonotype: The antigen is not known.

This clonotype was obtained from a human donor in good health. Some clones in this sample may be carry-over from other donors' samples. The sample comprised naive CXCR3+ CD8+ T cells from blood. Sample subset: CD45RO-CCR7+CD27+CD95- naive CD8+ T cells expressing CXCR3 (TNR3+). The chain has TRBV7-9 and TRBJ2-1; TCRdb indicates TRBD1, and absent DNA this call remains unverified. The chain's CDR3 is CASSYRQEVLFF.